This TCR beta chain is drawn from a study of blood T cell repertoires in COVID-19. Background on the study: Acute-phase and convalescent COVID-19 samples originated in the United States, Italy and Spain. From T cells, B-cell-depleted T cells, or PBMCs came the material, which was cDNA or gDNA.

Source study methods: Amplification of reference gene primers was used by the study to estimate nucleated cell counts. This table comes from immunoSEQ multiplex PCR, and its TCRdb copy is limited to in-frame clones, with some not included. V, J and clone size derive from that table, while D and trimming were established from the DNA sequence. The top ten clones hold over 15% of a sample with around 200,000 clones, approximately 81% of them seen once. The Seattle patients joined while their infection was active and were tracked longitudinally afterward. The germline gives CDR1 GTSNPN, CDR2 SVGIG (reference sequence). The CDR3 spans 15 residues. Trimming stripped 4 bases from V and 7 bases from J, with 17 bases between.

The J gene is TRBJ1-6, the V gene TRBV30; D remains ambiguous. Sequenced input: peripheral blood. The sequence came from a person between 70 and 80 years old with COVID-19, enrolled during active disease. CDR3 sequence reads: CAWTHPGIPNSPLHF. The CDR3 DNA reads as TGTGCCTGGACCCATCCCGGGATACCCAATTCACCCCTCCACTTT.